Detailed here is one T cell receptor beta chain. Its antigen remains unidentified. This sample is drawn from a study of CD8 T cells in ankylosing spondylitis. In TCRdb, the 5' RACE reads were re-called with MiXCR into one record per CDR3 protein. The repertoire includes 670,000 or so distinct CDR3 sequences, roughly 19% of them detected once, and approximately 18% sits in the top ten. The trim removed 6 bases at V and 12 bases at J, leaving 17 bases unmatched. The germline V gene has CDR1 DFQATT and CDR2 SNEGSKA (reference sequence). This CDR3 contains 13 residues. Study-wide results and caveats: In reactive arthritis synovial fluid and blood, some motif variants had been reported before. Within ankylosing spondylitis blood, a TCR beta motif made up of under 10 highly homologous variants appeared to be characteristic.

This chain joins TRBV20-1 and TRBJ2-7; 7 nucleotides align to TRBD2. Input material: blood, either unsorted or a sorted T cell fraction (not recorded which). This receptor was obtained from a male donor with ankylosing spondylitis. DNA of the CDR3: TGCAGTGCCCCTACAGCTAGCGGCGCTTCTTGGTACTTC. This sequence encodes CSAPTASGASWYF.